Each of the 10 T cell receptor beta chains below was sequenced from the same sample in a study of CD8 T cells in ankylosing spondylitis. What these receptors recognize is not known. TCRdb itself ran the 5' RACE reads through MiXCR, one entry per CDR3 protein. The table lists 750,000 to 850,000 distinct CDR3 sequences, around 11% of them singletons. General study points: A motif in TCR beta, a set of roughly eight highly homologous variants, appeared characteristic of ankylosing spondylitis blood.

The sample taken for sequencing was blood, either unsorted or a sorted T cell fraction (not recorded which). Source of these receptors: a male donor with ankylosing spondylitis.

The sample holds many counts of this clonotype. The junction shows a germline mismatch at one end, possibly a read error. This chain joins TRBV5-1 and TRBJ2-7; 8 nucleotides line up with TRBD2. The CDR3 has 14 residues. Germline CDR1 SGHRS, CDR2 YFSETQ. The CDR3 sequence: CASSLASGSYEQYF. For the CDR3, the DNA is TGTGCCAGCAGCTTAGCTAGCGGGTCCTACGAGCAGTACTTC.

V and J are TRBV20-1 and TRBJ1-1; D is undetermined. Trimming cost V 5 bases and J 0 bases, with 10 bases left between them. CDR1 and CDR2 (germline): DFQATT, SNEGSKA (reference sequence). The CDR3 runs 13 residues. CDR3 sequence: CSAVSGLNTEAFF. The CDR3 nucleotides are TGCAGTGCTGTAAGTGGACTGAACACTGAAGCTTTCTTT.

The chain joins TRBV29-1 to TRBJ2-5, with a possible D match to TRBD1 (7 bases). This CDR3 has 14 amino acids. V lost 3 bases to trimming and J lost 3 bases, with 14 bases between them. CDR1 and CDR2 (germline): SQVTM, ANQGSEA. CDR3 residues: CSVDSPGGKETQYF. In DNA, the CDR3 is TGCAGCGTTGATAGCCCAGGGGGGAAAGAGACCCAGTACTTC.

This clonotype was counted only a few times. The rearrangement joins TRBV6-1 to TRBJ2-2; 9 nucleotides agree with TRBD1. The V and J ends lost 7 bases and 5 bases, in that order; junction bases with no gene match: 11. The germline CDR1 and CDR2 sequences are MNHNS and SASEGT. The CDR3 sequence is 16 residues long. The CDR3 DNA sequence: TGTGCCAGCACCCCCAGTCTGGGACAGGGAACCGGGGAGCTGTTTTTT. This translates into CASTPSLGQGTGELFF.

In its sample, this clonotype was seen many times. The rearrangement uses TRBV7-2 and TRBJ2-1; possibly TRBD2 for D (5 bases). CDR3 length equals 13 residues. V was pared by 4 bases and J by 10 bases, with 14 bases between. Looked up from germline, CDR1 is SGHTA and CDR2 is FQGNSA. CDR3: CASSSRTVPEQFF. The CDR3 DNA reads TGTGCCAGCAGCTCCCGGACTGTCCCGGAGCAGTTCTTC.

The chain is built from TRBV20-1 and TRBJ1-1; D remains ambiguous. The CDR3 sequence is 11 residues long. Germline V CDR1 and CDR2: DFQATT, SNEGSKA (reference sequence). Deletions cut 5 bases from V and 1 base from J, with 5 bases between. The CDR3: CSAPRNTEAFF. The CDR3 DNA is TGCAGTGCTCCACGGAACACTGAAGCTTTCTTT.

The gene calls are TRBV20-1 and TRBJ2-5; 9 bases map to TRBD2. The CDR3 consists of 13 residues. Germline values: CDR1 DFQATT, CDR2 SNEGSKA (reference sequence). The V gene end was trimmed by 1 base and the J gene end by 6 bases; junction bases not matched to a gene: 3. The CDR3 bases are TGCAGTGCTAGAGCTAGCGGGAAAAAGACCCAGTACTTC. Translating gives CSARASGKKTQYF.

This clonotype was detected only a few times. The V call is TRBV4-3, the J call TRBJ2-7, with D uncertain. Germline V gene lookup returns CDR1 LGHNA and CDR2 YSLEER. The CDR3 totals 15 residues. The V and J ends lost 0 bases and 0 bases respectively, with 9 bases between them. The CDR3 coding sequence is TGCGCCAGCAGCCAAGATTCGGCAGACTCCTACGAGCAGTACTTC. As protein: CASSQDSADSYEQYF.

This clonotype was recorded a few times. The chain links TRBV20-1 to TRBJ1-2; D is unclear. This CDR3 region has 11 residues. CDR1 is DFQATT, CDR2 SNEGSKA, per germline (reference sequence). Trimming took off 4 bases at V and 5 bases at J, with 8 bases between the two ends. The CDR3 bases are TGCAGTGCTAAGGATAAGTATGGCTACACCTTC. Translating it yields CSAKDKYGYTF.

This clonotype was counted ten times or more. This rearrangement joins TRBV4-2 to TRBJ1-6; D gene unclear. The V end lost 0 bases, the J end lost 9 bases, and 15 bases lay between the germline ends. The CDR3 length is 16 residues. Germline V CDR1 and CDR2: LGHNA, YNFKEQ. The CDR3 DNA follows: TGTGCCAGCAGCCAAGACCAGTGGAGGGAAGGTTCACCCCTCCACTTT. It specifies CASSQDQWREGSPLHF.